What follows describes a single TCR beta chain. Profiling relied on immunoSEQ multiplex PCR, and the TCRdb table lists in-frame clones only, not all of them. This sample carries 200,000 to 250,000 clones, roughly 85% of them seen once, and the ten largest clones take around 2.5%. The CDR3 loop spans 14 amino acids. Germline CDR1 MDHEN, CDR2 SYDVKM. V shed 2 bases and J 8 bases; nucleotides not matched to a gene: 7. The entry originates in a study of blood T cell repertoires in COVID-19. The material sequenced was peripheral blood. This TCR was recovered from a woman in her seventies with COVID-19, enrolled during active disease. The V and J genes are TRBV28 and TRBJ1-2, with TRBD1 identical over 8 bases. The CDR3 nucleotides are TGTGCCAGCAGTTTAAGGGTACAGGGGGTAGGCTACACCTTC. Translating gives CASSLRVQGVGYTF.